The present TCR beta chain was sequenced within a study of T cells expressing NK-cell markers. Findings of the study overall: Researchers report these clonotypes also headed the CD3+CD56-NKG2C+ fraction in a few donors.

This CDR3 has 15 amino acids. Looked up from germline, CDR1 is SGHRS and CDR2 is YFSETQ. TCRdb re-called the 5' RACE reads and shows each CDR3 protein once, DNA omitted. The data show 350,000 to 450,000 distinct CDR3 sequences, and the top ten clones hold around 5.3%. Details on this clonotype: No antigen is known for it.

The receptor was isolated from a man aged 18-69 years in good health. The chain joins TRBV5-1 to TRBJ2-1; the TCRdb D gene call, TRBD1, has no DNA to confirm it. Sequenced: blood T cells: a sorted CD56 or NKG2C T cell subset, CD4+ or CD8+ T cells, or bulk PBMC T cells (not recorded which). CDR3 region: CASTLGAGRHNEQFF.